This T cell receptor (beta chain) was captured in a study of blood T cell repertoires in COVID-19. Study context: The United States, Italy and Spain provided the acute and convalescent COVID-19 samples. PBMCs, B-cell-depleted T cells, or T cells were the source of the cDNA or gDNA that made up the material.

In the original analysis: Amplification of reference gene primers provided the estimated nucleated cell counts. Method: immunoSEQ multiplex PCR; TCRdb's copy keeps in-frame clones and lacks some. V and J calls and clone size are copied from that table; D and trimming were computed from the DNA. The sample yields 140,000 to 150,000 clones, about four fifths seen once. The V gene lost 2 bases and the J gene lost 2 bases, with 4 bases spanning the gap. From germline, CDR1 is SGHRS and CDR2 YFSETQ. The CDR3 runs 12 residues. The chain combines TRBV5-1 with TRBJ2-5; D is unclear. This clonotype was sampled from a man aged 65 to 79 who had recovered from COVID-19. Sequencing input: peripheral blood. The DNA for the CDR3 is TGCGCCAGCAGCTTAGCACAAGAGACCCAGTACTTC. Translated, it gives CASSLAQETQYF.